The 8 T cell receptor beta chains reported below all come from one sample, sequenced in a study of Graves' ophthalmopathy and Graves' hyperthyroidism. Amplification from RNA transcripts yielded the TCR beta CDR3 regions. HTBI primers were employed in first-round RT-PCR, then a second-round multiplex PCR followed. TCRdb reprocessed the multiplex PCR reads via MiXCR and lists one record per CDR3 protein. The sample lists hundreds of thousands of distinct CDR3 sequences, roughly 41% occurring once. Sequences were obtained from peripheral blood. These receptors all stem from an adult man with Graves' ophthalmopathy.

The chain has TRBV29-1 and TRBJ1-2; D is perhaps TRBD1 (5 bases). V dropped 8 bases and J dropped 7 bases, with 17 bases sitting between them. This CDR3 contains 12 residues. Germline values: CDR1 SQVTM, CDR2 ANQGSEA. CDR3 residues: CSSPTGGTGYTF. CDR3 nucleotides: TGCAGCTCACCTACCGGGGGGACTGGCTACACCTTC.

As regards this clonotype: A read error is possible here, since a much larger clone lies one base away. V usage is TRBV29-1 and J usage is TRBJ1-2, with TRBD1 identical over 8 bases. Germline CDR1 is SQVTM and CDR2 is ANQGSEA. The CDR3 loop spans 11 amino acids. The CDR3 here is CSADRADGHTF. In DNA, the CDR3 is TGCAGCGCGGACAGGGCTGATGGCCACACCTTC. Supplemented by reference TRBV29-1 and TRBJ1-2, the full variable domain reads SAVISQKPSRDICQRGTSLTIQCQVDSQVTMMFWYRQQPGQSLTLIATANQGSEATYESGFVIDKFPISRPNLTFSTLTVSNMSPEDSSIYLCSADRADGHTFGSGTRLTVV.

To note about this clonotype: Just one base apart from a much larger clone, this may be a read error. The rearrangement uses TRBV10-3 and TRBJ1-1; tentative D call: TRBD1 (6 bases). The CDR3 runs to 11 residues. CDR1 and CDR2 from the germline V gene are ENHRY and SYGVKD. V shed 5 bases and J shed 8 bases, with 9 bases lying between them. The CDR3 DNA reads as TGTGCCATCAGTTCTGGACAGGAAGCTTTCTTT. Amino acid sequence: CAISSGQEAFF.

This clonotype has just a few counts. The chain recombines TRBV2 with TRBJ2-3; D gene unclear. Trimming took 2 bases from V and 6 from J, leaving 12 bases between them. Germline V lookup: CDR1 SNHLY, CDR2 FYNNEI. The CDR3 is 14 amino acids. CDR3: CASSERAGGDTQYF. CDR3 sequence (DNA): TGTGCCAGCAGTGAAAGGGCCGGTGGGGATACGCAGTATTTT.

This clonotype was detected only a few times. This chain joins TRBV6-1 and TRBJ1-1; TRBD1 might be the D (5 bases). Germline lookup yields CDR1 MNHNS and CDR2 SASEGT. The CDR3 sequence is 17 residues long. V gave up 10 bases and J gave up 4 bases, with 28 bases separating them. The CDR3 DNA reads TGTGCCACCCGGGAAGGGGAGGGAGGGTTAGGTGGCACTGAAGCTTTCTTT. It encodes CATREGEGGLGGTEAFF.

This clonotype was seen a single time. This CDR3 fails to terminate in the conserved phenylalanine or tryptophan, so it likely reflects a read error. The chain has TRBV25-1 and TRBJ1-2; 8 bases are a match to TRBD1. Trimming at V came to 6 bases and at J to 8 bases, leaving 11 bases not matched to a gene. In germline, CDR1 is MGHDK, CDR2 SYGVNS. The CDR3 is 14 amino acids. The CDR3 DNA is TGTGCCAGCAGCCAGAGACAGGGGTGGGGAGGCTACACCCTC. Protein sequence: CASSQRQGWGGYTL.

The CDR3 nucleotides read TGCAGCTTGACAGGAGGGCGGGCTGAAGCTTTCTTT. Translated: CSLTGGRAEAFF. The J gene is TRBJ1-1, the V gene TRBV29-1; D is perhaps TRBD1 (6 bases). Trimming removed 8 bases from V and 6 bases from J, with 16 bases in between. The CDR3 length is 12 residues. CDR1 and CDR2 (germline): SQVTM, ANQGSEA.

The rearrangement joins TRBV20-1 to TRBJ1-3; 9 bases agree with TRBD1. This CDR3 region has 15 residues. Germline V gene sequence: CDR1 DFQATT, CDR2 SNEGSKA (reference sequence). V was pared by 2 bases and J by 7 bases, with 9 bases of the junction left unmatched. The CDR3 region has the DNA TGCAGTGCTAGAATGGACAGGGGCGTCTTGAACACCATATATTTT. This encodes CSARMDRGVLNTIYF.